This T cell receptor beta chain comes out of a study of Ad26.COV2.S vaccination and SARS-CoV-2 variants. At the level of the study: Ad26.COV2.S given intramuscularly, once or twice 56 days apart.

Treatment specified: 15 to 20 received Ad26.COV2.S at low or high dose, single or two shots; roughly 5 received placebo; per-sample allocation not given. All samples were drawn on day 63, counting from the first vaccine or placebo injection. Vaccine was an Ad26 vector expressing Wuhan-strain SARS-CoV-2 spike. The ends were cut back, 4 bases at V and 8 bases at J, with 6 bases in the middle. The length of the CDR3 is 11 residues. Germline lookup yields CDR1 SEHNR and CDR2 FQNEAQ (reference sequence). Concerning this clone: Its specificity is not known.

Some clones are missing from TCRdb's copy, which holds only in-frame ones; the method was immunoSEQ multiplex PCR. This table holds about 350,000 clones, 86% found once. General study findings and limits: People who got the vaccine or the placebo had similar non-spike TCR breadth.

V gene TRBV7-9 combines with J gene TRBJ2-1; the D is unclear. This sequence was found in a person aged 18-65 years who received the Ad26.COV2.S COVID-19 vaccine or a placebo. This material consisted of peripheral blood, taken in a trial of Ad26.COV2.S vaccine versus placebo. CDR3 in amino acids: CASSWVDEQFF. CDR3 bases: TGTGCCAGCAGCTGGGTCGATGAGCAGTTCTTC.